This entry lists 28 T cell receptor beta chains sequenced from one sample in a study of blood T cells in healthy people across ages. A second 7 to 11 cycle PCR used barcoded and J-beta primers. In TCRdb, the 5' RACE reads were re-called with MiXCR into one record per CDR3 protein. Seen here are 1.8 million or so distinct CDR3 sequences, about 39% observed once, and the top ten hold more than 20%. Specimen: blood. These receptors all stem from a human donor in good health.

CDR3 region: CASSPQFGGSSYEQYF. CDR3 bases: TGTGCCAGCAGCCCCCAGTTCGGCGGAAGCTCCTACGAGCAGTACTTC. The chain employs TRBV9 and TRBJ2-7; no firm D call. Deletions cut 4 bases from V and 0 bases from J, with 17 bases between. The CDR3 is 16 amino acids. Germline CDR1 reads SGDLS; CDR2 reads YYNGEE.

The chain employs TRBV25-1 and TRBJ1-1; D is undetermined. Deletions cut 3 bases from V and 5 bases from J, with 16 bases between. The CDR3 is made up of 15 amino acids. Per germline, CDR1 MGHDK and CDR2 SYGVNS. In nucleotides, the CDR3 is TGTGCCAGCAGTGACCCCAGGCGATTGGTGACTGAAGCTTTCTTT. The encoded protein is CASSDPRRLVTEAFF.

This clonotype was picked up a small number of times. The chain has TRBV7-9 and TRBJ2-4; 9 nucleotides align to TRBD1. The end of the DNA fits TRBJ2-7 better, so the J call may be wrong. The length of the CDR3 is 15 residues. Germline CDR1 reads SEHNR; CDR2 reads FQNEAQ (reference sequence). The CDR3 nucleotides are TGTGCCAGCAGCCCAAGGGACAGGGACTACGACGAGCAGTACTTC. Its translation is CASSPRDRDYDEQYF.

This clonotype was counted only a few times. This chain uses TRBV4-3 with TRBJ1-4; no reliable D call. The V and J ends lost 5 bases and 0 bases respectively, with 10 bases between them. The CDR3 length is 15 residues. Germline V CDR1 and CDR2: LGHNA, YSLEER. CDR3 loop: CASSRAAATNEKLFF. CDR3 bases: TGCGCCAGCAGCAGGGCAGCCGCAACTAATGAAAAACTGTTTTTT.

This sequence joins TRBV28 and TRBJ2-5; D unclear. Looked up from germline, CDR1 is MDHEN and CDR2 is SYDVKM. V was cut by 6 bases and J by 4 bases, with 15 bases left in between. The CDR3 runs to 14 residues. Here the CDR3 reads CASSHQRTRETQYF. The CDR3 nucleotides are TGTGCCAGCAGCCACCAACGAACCCGAGAGACCCAGTACTTC.

The V call is TRBV18, the J call TRBJ1-6; the D gene is possibly TRBD1 (6 bases). V was trimmed by 1 base and J by 4 bases, leaving 14 bases between them. The CDR3 length is 17 residues. Germline V gives CDR1 KGHSH, CDR2 LQKENI. The CDR3 DNA sequence: TGTGCCAGCTCACCACGATTCGGCAGGGGATATAATTCACCCCTCCACTTT. This encodes CASSPRFGRGYNSPLHF. Full variable domain (missing parts from reference TRBV18 and TRBJ1-6): NAGVMQNPRHLVRRRGQEARLRCSPMKGHSHVYWYRQLPEEGLKFMVYLQKENIIDESGMPKERFSAEFPKEGPSILRIQQVVRGDSAAYFCASSPRFGRGYNSPLHFGNGTRLTVT.

This chain links TRBV20-1 with TRBJ2-5, with 8 bases matching TRBD1. V was pared by 5 bases and J by 4 bases, with 6 bases of the junction left unmatched. This CDR3 comprises 13 residues. Germline CDR1 is DFQATT and CDR2 is SNEGSKA (reference sequence). CDR3 loop: CSASQGAGETQYF. DNA for the CDR3: TGCAGTGCTTCTCAGGGGGCTGGAGAGACCCAGTACTTC.

The chain recombines TRBV3-1 with TRBJ2-7; D is perhaps TRBD1 or TRBD2 (5 bases each). The CDR3 spans 14 residues. The V gene's germline CDR1 is LGHDT and CDR2 YNNKEL (reference sequence). With 4 bases removed from V and 7 bases from J, the gap between germline ends came to 17 bases. The CDR3 DNA follows: TGTGCCAGCAGCCGAGAGGGACGGCCTCGAGAGCAGTACTTC. Translation gives CASSREGRPREQYF.

This clonotype has more than one count but fewer than ten. V is TRBV6-2 or TRBV6-3 and J is TRBJ2-3; D call uncertain. This CDR3 has 15 residues. The ends were cut back, 2 bases at V and 6 bases at J, with 15 bases in the middle. From germline, CDR1 is MNHEY and CDR2 SVGEGT. The CDR3 here is CASSYLGPPTDTQYF. CDR3 DNA sequence: TGTGCCAGCAGTTACCTTGGACCCCCGACGGATACGCAGTATTTT.

This clonotype was found once. The chain couples TRBV7-9 to TRBJ1-2; no clear D. The V and J ends lost 5 bases and 0 bases respectively, with 10 bases between them. The CDR3 is made up of 14 amino acids. CDR1 is SEHNR, CDR2 FQNEAQ, per germline (reference sequence). CDR3 protein: CASSLPRANYGYTF. For the CDR3, the DNA is TGTGCCAGCAGCCTACCCCGGGCTAACTATGGCTACACCTTC. Supplemented by reference TRBV7-9 and TRBJ1-2, the full variable domain reads DTGVSQNPRHKITKRGQNVTFRCDPISEHNRLYWYRQTLGQGPEFLTYFQNEAQLEKSRLLSDRFSAERPKGSFSTLEIQRTEQGDSAMYLCASSLPRANYGYTFGSGTRLTVV.

The chain employs TRBV12-3 or TRBV12-4 and TRBJ1-2; D possibly corresponds to TRBD1 (5 bases). Trimming cost V 6 bases and J 2 bases, with 13 bases left between them. This CDR3 region has 14 residues. The CDR3 coding sequence is TGTGCCAGCAGGGGGGAGGGCAAAAACTATGGCTACACCTTC. Its protein product is CASRGEGKNYGYTF.

The chain combines TRBV5-1 with TRBJ2-1; D might be TRBD2 (6 bases). The CDR3 is 17 amino acids. CDR1 is SGHRS and CDR2 is YFSETQ in the germline V gene. Trimming removed 4 bases from V and 7 bases from J, with 24 bases in between. Here the CDR3 reads CASSSLETGLEGNEQFF. In nucleotides, the CDR3 is TGCGCCAGCAGCAGCTTAGAGACGGGACTTGAAGGGAATGAGCAGTTCTTC.

This clonotype occurred a few times. The rearrangement links TRBV20-1 to TRBJ2-7; 8 positions match TRBD2. Germline V gene data show CDR1 as DFQATT and CDR2 as SNEGSKA (reference sequence). V lost 0 bases to trimming and J lost 1 base; unmatched junction nucleotides: 2. This CDR3 region has 14 residues. This CDR3 reads CSARELAGSYEQYF. The DNA for the CDR3 is TGCAGTGCTAGAGAATTAGCGGGGTCCTACGAGCAGTACTTC.

This chain uses TRBV9 with TRBJ2-5; 8 bases agree with TRBD1. The CDR3 runs 16 residues. After removal of 3 bases from V and 0 bases from J, the junction contained 7 bases not matched to a gene. Germline CDR1 is SGDLS and CDR2 is YYNGEE. The DNA for the CDR3 is TGTGCCAGCAGCGGGACAGGGTTTGATCACCAAGAGACCCAGTACTTC. Its translation: CASSGTGFDHQETQYF. The entire variable domain, with the rest obtained from reference TRBV9 and TRBJ2-5, is as follows: DSGVTQTPKHLITATGQRVTLRCSPRSGDLSVYWYQQSLDQGLQFLIQYYNGEERAKGNILERFSAQQFPDLHSELNLSSLELGDSALYFCASSGTGFDHQETQYFGPGTRLLVL.

This clonotype came up a few times. V usage is TRBV5-1 and J usage is TRBJ1-2; D gene ambiguous. The germline V gene has CDR1 SGHRS and CDR2 YFSETQ. The CDR3 covers 12 residues. Trimming shortened V by 7 bases and J by 6 bases, and 13 bases separated the two germline ends. The DNA for the CDR3 is TGCGCCAGCCAAGGCCTAGCGGATGGCTACACCTTC. This codes for CASQGLADGYTF.

V is TRBV6-2 or TRBV6-3 and J is TRBJ1-5; tentatively, D is TRBD1 (5 bases). V lost 4 bases, J lost 9 bases, and 19 bases lay in between. CDR1 is MNHEY, CDR2 SVGEGT, per germline. The CDR3 spans 15 residues. In DNA form, the CDR3 reads TGTGCCAGCAGTTTTGACAGCTTCTCTGTGACGCCCCAGCATTTT. Protein sequence: CASSFDSFSVTPQHF.

As regards this clonotype: The DNA is left out, because the CDR3 cannot be placed on it with certainty; the CDR3 is given as TCRdb lists it. The chain joins TRBV20-1 to TRBJ2-1. The germline CDR1 and CDR2 sequences are DFQATT and SNEGSKA (reference sequence). The CDR3 is 13 amino acids long, termini counted. CDR3 amino acids: CSTSGSPYNEQFF.

The chain carries TRBV4-3 and TRBJ1-2, with D hard to call. This CDR3 comprises 15 residues. V was cut by 0 bases and J by 6 bases, with 14 bases left in between. Germline V gene sequence: CDR1 LGHNA, CDR2 YSLEER. The CDR3 spells CASSQDGLTEDGYTF. DNA for the CDR3: TGCGCCAGCAGCCAAGACGGCTTGACTGAAGATGGCTACACCTTC.

The chain uses TRBV6-2 or TRBV6-3 and TRBJ2-1; 10 bases agree with TRBD2. Losses at the gene ends were 5 bases for V and 9 bases for J; bases not matched to a gene: 10. The CDR3 runs to 15 residues. The germline CDR1 and CDR2 sequences are MNHEY and SVGEGT. CDR3 protein: CASSPPGLALSEQFF. In nucleotides, the CDR3 is TGTGCCAGCAGTCCACCGGGACTAGCGCTTAGTGAGCAGTTCTTC.

This clonotype was seen only a few times. Relative to the germline gene, one junction end is altered; a read error may explain this. The chain carries TRBV20-1 and TRBJ2-2, with 15 bases aligning to TRBD2. The CDR3 is made up of 16 amino acids. Germline V gene sequence: CDR1 DFQATT, CDR2 SNEGSKA (reference sequence). The CDR3 spells CSARAGLAGGTGERFF. Written as DNA, the CDR3 is TGCAGTGCTAGAGCCGGACTAGCGGGGGGGACCGGGGAGCGGTTTTTT.

The chain employs TRBV20-1 and TRBJ2-5, with TRBD1 matching over 7 bases. This CDR3 is built from 14 residues. V shed 5 bases, J shed 0 bases, and the junction held 6 bases outside the gene matches. Germline V gene data show CDR1 as DFQATT and CDR2 as SNEGSKA (reference sequence). Written as DNA, the CDR3 is TGCAGTGCTCCGGGACAGAGCTACCAAGAGACCCAGTACTTC. Protein sequence: CSAPGQSYQETQYF.

The rearrangement joins TRBV11-1 to TRBJ2-3; 10 bases agree with TRBD1. The trim removed 5 bases at V and 5 bases at J, leaving 25 bases unmatched. The CDR3 consists of 21 residues. The germline gives CDR1 SGHAT, CDR2 FQDESV (reference sequence). The chain's CDR3 is CASSRLDWTGGGKVHGDTQYF. The CDR3 region has the DNA TGTGCCAGCAGCCGACTCGACTGGACAGGGGGAGGCAAGGTCCACGGAGATACGCAGTATTTT.

The chain is built from TRBV20-1 and TRBJ2-7; TRBD1 agrees at 7 bases. The end of the DNA aligns better with TRBJ2-5, so the J call may be wrong. The germline V gene has CDR1 DFQATT and CDR2 SNEGSKA (reference sequence). The CDR3 is 15 residues long. This CDR3 reads CSARRKRGRAETQYF. The CDR3 DNA is TGCAGTGCTAGAAGGAAGAGGGGGCGGGCGGAGACCCAGTACTTC.

The chain couples TRBV4-2 to TRBJ2-3; tentative D call: TRBD1 (5 bases). The CDR3 covers 15 residues. Trimming shortened V by 4 bases and J by 5 bases, and 16 bases separated the two germline ends. Germline CDR1 reads LGHNA; CDR2 reads YNFKEQ. CDR3 protein: CASSLEAGSVDTQYF. CDR3 bases: TGTGCCAGCAGCCTTGAGGCAGGGTCGGTAGATACGCAGTATTTT.

The chain combines TRBV4-3 with TRBJ2-7; D may be TRBD1 (7 bases). The CDR3 contains 15 residues. Germline lookup yields CDR1 LGHNA and CDR2 YSLEER. Trimming removed 1 base from V and 3 bases from J, with 13 bases in between. CDR3: CASSQGGGGIYEQYF. The CDR3, as DNA: TGCGCCAGCAGCCAAGGTGGAGGGGGCATCTACGAGCAGTACTTC.

The V gene is TRBV28, the J gene TRBJ2-1; no firm D call. Germline values: CDR1 MDHEN, CDR2 SYDVKM. The length of the CDR3 is 19 residues. The V gene lost 3 bases and the J gene lost 5 bases, with 26 bases spanning the gap. The CDR3 spells CASSLFLEDSRSENNEQFF. CDR3 DNA sequence: TGTGCCAGCAGTTTGTTTCTTGAGGATAGCAGAAGCGAAAACAATGAGCAGTTCTTC.

This clonotype has just a few counts. The J gene is TRBJ2-3, the V gene TRBV10-3; no firm D call. V lost 1 base to trimming and J lost 2 bases, with 16 bases between them. This CDR3 comprises 17 residues. Germline V gene data show CDR1 as ENHRY and CDR2 as SYGVKD. The DNA of the CDR3 is TGTGCCATCAGTGAGTTCGATACCGGCGTAGCCACAGATACGCAGTATTTT. Protein sequence: CAISEFDTGVATDTQYF.

The chain uses TRBV7-9 and TRBJ1-2; possibly TRBD1 for D (5 bases). Germline assignment: CDR1 SEHNR and CDR2 FQNEAQ (reference sequence). The CDR3 runs 13 residues. V shed 7 bases and J shed 2 bases, with 11 bases lying between them. The CDR3 region has the DNA TGTGCCAGCAAGAAGACAGACAACTATGGCTACACCTTC. Translating it yields CASKKTDNYGYTF.